The 12 T cell receptor beta chains reported below all come from one sample, sequenced in a study of shared clonotypes between healthy human individuals. Libraries were prepared by immunoSEQ multiplex PCR; TCRdb keeps only in-frame clonotypes and omits some of them. This table has approximately 440,000 clones, approximately 77% appearing once. Sequenced: PBMCs. These receptors were obtained from a woman between 40 and 55 years old in good health. Some clones in this sample may be carry-over from other donors' samples.

The rearrangement links TRBV6-1 to TRBJ1-6, with 7 bases matching TRBD1. CDR1 is MNHNS and CDR2 is SASEGT in the germline V gene. Losses at the gene ends were 6 bases for V and 14 bases for J; bases not matched to a gene: 7. The CDR3 is made up of 12 amino acids. This CDR3 reads CASRTSTGSLHF. The CDR3 DNA reads as TGTGCCAGCAGAACTTCGACAGGGTCCCTCCACTTT.

V is TRBV19 and J is TRBJ2-6, with D unresolved. The V gene's germline CDR1 is LNHDA and CDR2 SQIVND (reference sequence). V was clipped by 5 bases and J by 1 base, with 12 bases between them. This CDR3 comprises 16 residues. The CDR3 reads CASSLGPGSGANVLTF. The CDR3 DNA reads as TGTGCCAGTAGTTTAGGGCCTGGGTCTGGGGCCAACGTCCTGACTTTC.

The rearrangement links TRBV28 to TRBJ2-2; 9 bases line up with TRBD1. Trimming at V came to 5 bases and at J to 2 bases, leaving 12 bases not matched to a gene. Germline V gene data show CDR1 as MDHEN and CDR2 as SYDVKM. The CDR3 contains 18 residues. The CDR3 is CASSKVPGQGTNTGELFF. Written as DNA, the CDR3 is TGTGCCAGCAGTAAAGTTCCGGGACAGGGTACCAACACCGGGGAGCTGTTTTTT.

The chain is built from TRBV30 and TRBJ1-5; 9 nucleotides align to TRBD1. The germline CDR1 and CDR2 sequences are GTSNPN and SVGIG (reference sequence). Trimming at V came to 2 bases and at J to 2 bases, leaving 4 bases not matched to a gene. The length of the CDR3 is 15 residues. The CDR3, as DNA: TGTGCCTGGAGTAAGACAGGGGGTGGCAATCAGCCCCAGCATTTT. Protein: CAWSKTGGGNQPQHF.

Points on this clone: A much larger clone is a single base away; this may be a read error. The sample contains more than one DNA sequence encoding this CDR3. V is TRBV19 and J is TRBJ1-5, with D perhaps TRBD1 (5 bases). CDR1 and CDR2 (germline): LNHDA, SQIVND (reference sequence). The CDR3 has 15 amino acids. V was cut by 1 base and J by 5 bases, with 12 bases left in between. CDR3 coding DNA: TGTGCCAGTAGTATAGGCGACAGAAAGTATCAGCCCCAGCATTTT. It is translated as CASSIGDRKYQPQHF.

This chain joins TRBV27 and TRBJ1-1; 7 positions match TRBD1. Germline CDR1 and CDR2: MNHEY and SMNVEV (reference sequence). The CDR3 consists of 13 residues. V lost 2 bases to trimming and J lost 5 bases; unmatched junction nucleotides: 2. CDR3 residues: CASSLTGETEAFF. CDR3 in DNA: TGTGCCAGCAGTTTAACAGGGGAAACTGAAGCTTTCTTT.

The rearrangement joins TRBV5-4 to TRBJ2-1, with 11 bases identical to TRBD2. CDR1 is SGHNT and CDR2 is YYREEE in the germline V gene (reference sequence). The CDR3 has 18 amino acids. J gave up 1 base and V 4 bases, and 10 bases lay outside the gene matches. CDR3 residues: CASSAAGTSGPSYNEQFF. The DNA of the CDR3 is TGTGCCAGCAGCGCGGCCGGGACTAGCGGACCATCCTACAATGAGCAGTTCTTC.

J is TRBJ2-7 and V is TRBV6-9; D is unresolved. Germline CDR1 and CDR2: MNHGY and SVAAGI. The CDR3 sequence is 12 residues long. Trimming took 3 bases from V and 9 from J, leaving 12 bases between them. The CDR3 protein is CASSYSTGPQYF. CDR3 DNA: TGTGCCAGCAGTTACTCGACGGGTCCGCAGTACTTC.

The chain combines TRBV5-1 with TRBJ1-1; D might be TRBD1 (6 bases). This CDR3 spans 14 amino acids. Trimming took 0 bases from V and 11 from J, leaving 17 bases between them. Germline V gene lookup returns CDR1 SGHRS and CDR2 YFSETQ. The CDR3 spells CASSLDGGQGEAFF. DNA of the CDR3: TGCGCCAGCAGCTTGGACGGGGGCCAGGGTGAGGCTTTCTTT.

The chain recombines TRBV4-1 with TRBJ2-6; maybe TRBD2 (6 bases). The CDR3 runs 15 residues. The germline V gene encodes CDR1 MGHRA and CDR2 YSYEKL. The V gene lost 4 bases and the J gene lost 2 bases, with 9 bases spanning the gap. The chain's CDR3 is CASSRGDTGANVLTF. The DNA of the CDR3 is TGCGCCAGCAGCCGGGGGGATACTGGGGCCAACGTCCTGACTTTC.

This clone was picked up one time. The junction differs from germline at one of its ends, possibly a read error. This chain uses TRBV10-2 with TRBJ1-1; the D gene is possibly TRBD1 (5 bases). The length of the CDR3 is 14 residues. The germline gives CDR1 WSHSY, CDR2 SAAADI. Here the CDR3 reads CATGTGGMNIEAFF. The CDR3, as DNA: TGCGCCACCGGTACTGGGGGGATGAACATTGAAGCTTTCTTT.

The gene calls are TRBV5-4 and TRBJ2-1, with D possibly being TRBD2 (5 bases). The germline V gene encodes CDR1 SGHNT and CDR2 YYREEE (reference sequence). Trimming removed 2 bases from V and 10 bases from J, with 16 bases in between. There are 14 residues in the CDR3. DNA of the CDR3: TGTGCCAGCAGCTTAGATCGGGGTGCTAGCGAGCAGTTCTTC. It yields the protein CASSLDRGASEQFF.